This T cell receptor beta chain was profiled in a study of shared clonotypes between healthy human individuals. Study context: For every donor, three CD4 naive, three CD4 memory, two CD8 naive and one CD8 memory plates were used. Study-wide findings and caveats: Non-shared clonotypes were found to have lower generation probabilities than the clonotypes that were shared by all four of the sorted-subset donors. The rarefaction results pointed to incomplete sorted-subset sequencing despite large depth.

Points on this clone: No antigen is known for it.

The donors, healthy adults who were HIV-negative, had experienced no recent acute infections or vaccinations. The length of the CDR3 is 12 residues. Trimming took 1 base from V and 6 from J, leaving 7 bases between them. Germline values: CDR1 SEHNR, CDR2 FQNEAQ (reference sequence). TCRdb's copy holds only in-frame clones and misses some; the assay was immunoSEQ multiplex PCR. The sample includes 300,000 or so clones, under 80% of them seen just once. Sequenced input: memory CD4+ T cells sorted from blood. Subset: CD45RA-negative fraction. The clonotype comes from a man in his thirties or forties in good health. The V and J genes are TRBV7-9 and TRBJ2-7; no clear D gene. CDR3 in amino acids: CASSLDMAEQYF. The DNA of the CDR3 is TGTGCCAGCAGCTTAGATATGGCCGAGCAGTACTTC.